This T cell receptor beta chain was retrieved from a study of T-cell memory formation after mild COVID-19. Study-wide points: Contracting CD4+ clones sat mainly in CM and EM; CD8+ in EMRA. SARS-CoV-2 specificity of second-wave clones peaking day 37 was unconfirmed. The finding that pre-infection memory included some responding clones suggested that cross-reactive memory joined.

The CDR3 runs 16 residues. The V and J ends lost 1 base and 2 bases respectively, with 13 bases between them. Germline CDR1 and CDR2: SGHDN and FVKESK. Using constant-segment primers, 5'RACE produced TCR alpha and TCR beta cDNA libraries carrying sample barcodes and UMIs. Each CDR3 protein gets one entry after TCRdb re-called the 5' RACE reads with MiXCR. The table lists about 250,000 distinct CDR3 sequences, approximately 19% of them singletons. As concerns this clonotype: Its target is not known.

This chain links TRBV14 with TRBJ2-3; the D is unclear. Material for sequencing was PBMCs or a T cell subset sorted from them (not recorded which). This clonotype was sampled from a man in his late teens or twenties who had mild COVID-19 (a few samples of this study predate the infection). Cell type and time point are not known. The CDR3 region has the DNA TGTGCCAGCAGCCAAGTGAAGGGATCCCCCACAGATACGCAGTATTTT. This codes for CASSQVKGSPTDTQYF.